This T cell receptor (beta chain) was identified in a study of T cell repertoires in cytomegalovirus infection. As for the study in general: Epitope selection comprised recently identified HLA-C-restricted CMV epitopes and well-studied HLA-B-restricted CMV epitopes. Matching HLA type, along with CMV infection, was indicated by public TCR beta signatures.

Study-level findings and limits: In two of eight donors, the top clonotype was HLA-C-restricted CMV-specific.

Germline CDR1 is MNHNS and CDR2 is SASEGT. The CDR3 has 16 residues. Trimming shortened V by 0 bases and J by 5 bases, and 16 bases separated the two germline ends. This clonotype was observed a handful of times. Its antigen remains unidentified. Using its own MiXCR run on the reads, TCRdb lists one record per CDR3 protein. The sample includes hundreds of thousands of distinct CDR3 sequences, less than 40% of them seen just once. This chain connects TRBV6-1 to TRBJ2-5, with D possibly matching TRBD2 (6 bases). The sequencing used cultured CD8+ T cells from PBMCs, collected from culture after CMV antigen stimulation. The clonotype was recovered from a human donor in good health (CMV status not recorded). Some clones in this sample may be carry-over from other donors' samples. As DNA, the CDR3 is TGTGCCAGCAGTGAAGCGCTTCGACTAGTCGGTGAGACCCAGTACTTC. This gives the protein CASSEALRLVGETQYF.